This T cell receptor beta chain emerged from a study of somatic mutations in cytotoxic T cells in rheumatoid arthritis. Study outcomes and limitations: The CD8+ clonality of rheumatoid arthritis patients increased with age, whereas that of healthy controls did not. For about an eighth of the 65 patients, a single CD8+ clone accounted for more than 20% of CD8+ cells.

This clone appeared a single time. What it binds is not known. The V end lost 4 bases, the J end lost 8 bases, and 22 bases lay between the germline ends. The CDR3 length is 16 residues. Germline CDR1 and CDR2: SGHRS and YFSETQ. TCRdb's copy holds only in-frame clones and misses some; the assay was immunoSEQ multiplex PCR. The sample records nearly 20,000 clones, roughly nine tenths being singletons. The chain combines TRBV5-1 with TRBJ2-1; possible D gene TRBD1, 6 bases. This TCR was sampled from a man between 35 and 55 years old in good health. What was sequenced was CD8+ T cells sorted from blood. The CDR3: CASSPRWDISNHEQFF. DNA of the CDR3: TGCGCCAGCAGCCCCCGGTGGGACATTTCCAACCATGAGCAGTTCTTC.